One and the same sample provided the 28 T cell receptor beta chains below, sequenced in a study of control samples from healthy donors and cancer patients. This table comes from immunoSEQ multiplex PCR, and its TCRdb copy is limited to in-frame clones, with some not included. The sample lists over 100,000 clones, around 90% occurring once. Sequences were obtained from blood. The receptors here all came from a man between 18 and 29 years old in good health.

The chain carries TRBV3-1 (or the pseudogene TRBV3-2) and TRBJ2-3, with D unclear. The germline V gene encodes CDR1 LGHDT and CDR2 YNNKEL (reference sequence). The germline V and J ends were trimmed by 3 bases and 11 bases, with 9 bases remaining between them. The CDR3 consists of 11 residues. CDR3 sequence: CASSHTWGQYF. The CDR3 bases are TGTGCCAGCAGCCACACCTGGGGGCAGTATTTT.

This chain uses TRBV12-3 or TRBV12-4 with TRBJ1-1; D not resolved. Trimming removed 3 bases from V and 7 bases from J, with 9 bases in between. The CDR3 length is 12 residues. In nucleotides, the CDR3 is TGTGCCAGCAGTTTTGGCGGACTTGAAGCTTTCTTT. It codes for CASSFGGLEAFF.

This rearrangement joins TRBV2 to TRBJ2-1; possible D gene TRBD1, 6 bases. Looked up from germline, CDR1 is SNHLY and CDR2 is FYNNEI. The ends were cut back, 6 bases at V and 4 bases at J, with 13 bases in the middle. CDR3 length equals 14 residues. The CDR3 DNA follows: TGTGCCAGCAGGATCAGGGGTCCTTACAATGAGCAGTTCTTC. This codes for CASRIRGPYNEQFF.

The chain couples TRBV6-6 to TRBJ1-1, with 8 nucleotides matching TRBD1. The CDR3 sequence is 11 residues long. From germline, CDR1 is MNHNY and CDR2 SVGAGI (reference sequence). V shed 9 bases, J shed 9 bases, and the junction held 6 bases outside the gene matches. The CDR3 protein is CASTQGAKAFF. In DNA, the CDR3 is TGTGCCAGTACCCAGGGGGCGAAAGCTTTCTTT.

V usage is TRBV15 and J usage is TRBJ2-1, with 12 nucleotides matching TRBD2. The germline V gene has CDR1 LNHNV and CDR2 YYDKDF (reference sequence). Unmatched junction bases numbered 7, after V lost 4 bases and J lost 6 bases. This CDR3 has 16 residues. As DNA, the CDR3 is TGTGCCACCAGCACCCGGACTAGCGGGGTCGGCAATGAGCAGTTCTTC. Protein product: CATSTRTSGVGNEQFF.

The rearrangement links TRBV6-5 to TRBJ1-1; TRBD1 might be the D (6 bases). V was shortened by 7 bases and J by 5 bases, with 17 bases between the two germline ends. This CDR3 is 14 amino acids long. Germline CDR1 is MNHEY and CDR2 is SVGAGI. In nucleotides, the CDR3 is TGTGCCAGCACACATGAAGGGGGTTTAACTGAAGCTTTCTTT. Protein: CASTHEGGLTEAFF.

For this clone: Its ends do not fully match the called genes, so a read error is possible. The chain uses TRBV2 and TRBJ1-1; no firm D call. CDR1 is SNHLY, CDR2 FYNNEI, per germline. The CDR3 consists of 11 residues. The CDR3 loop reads CASSEVRVAFF. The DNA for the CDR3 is TGTGCCAGCAGCGAAGTACGGGTAGCTTTCTTT.

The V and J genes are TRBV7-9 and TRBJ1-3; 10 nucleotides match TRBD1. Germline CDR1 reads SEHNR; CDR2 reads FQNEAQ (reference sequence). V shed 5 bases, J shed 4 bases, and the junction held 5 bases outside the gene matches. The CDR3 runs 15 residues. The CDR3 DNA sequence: TGTGCCAGCAGCCTAGGGACAGGGGACGGAAACACCATATATTTT. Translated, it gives CASSLGTGDGNTIYF.

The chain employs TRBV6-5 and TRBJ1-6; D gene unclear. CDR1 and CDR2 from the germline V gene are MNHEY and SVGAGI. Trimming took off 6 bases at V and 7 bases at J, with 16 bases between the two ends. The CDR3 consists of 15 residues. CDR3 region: CASSNTGGGNSPLHF. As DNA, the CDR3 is TGTGCCAGCAGCAACACCGGAGGTGGAAATTCACCCCTCCACTTT.

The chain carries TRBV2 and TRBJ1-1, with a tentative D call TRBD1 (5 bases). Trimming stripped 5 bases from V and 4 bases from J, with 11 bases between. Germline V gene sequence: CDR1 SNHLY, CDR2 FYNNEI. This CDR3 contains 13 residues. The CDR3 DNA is TGTGCCAGCAGTAAGGGGTCCGGCACTGAAGCTTTCTTT. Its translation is CASSKGSGTEAFF.

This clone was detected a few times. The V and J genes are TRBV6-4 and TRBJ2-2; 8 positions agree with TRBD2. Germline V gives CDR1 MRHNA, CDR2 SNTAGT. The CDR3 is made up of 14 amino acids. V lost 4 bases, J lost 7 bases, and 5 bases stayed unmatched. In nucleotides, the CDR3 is TGTGCCAGCAGTGGTAGCGGGGAGAACGGGGAGCTGTTTTTT. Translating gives CASSGSGENGELFF.

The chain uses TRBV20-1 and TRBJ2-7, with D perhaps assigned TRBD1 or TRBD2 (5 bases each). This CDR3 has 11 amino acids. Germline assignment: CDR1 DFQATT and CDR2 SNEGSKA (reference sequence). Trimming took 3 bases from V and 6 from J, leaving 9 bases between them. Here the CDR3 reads CSASQGREQYF. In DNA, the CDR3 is TGCAGTGCTAGTCAGGGACGCGAGCAGTACTTC.

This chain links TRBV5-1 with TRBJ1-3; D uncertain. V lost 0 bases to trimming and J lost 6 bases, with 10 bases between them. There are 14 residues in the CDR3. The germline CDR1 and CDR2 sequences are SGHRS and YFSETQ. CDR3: CASSLEGGVNTIYF. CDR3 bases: TGCGCCAGCAGCTTGGAAGGAGGCGTAAACACCATATATTTT.

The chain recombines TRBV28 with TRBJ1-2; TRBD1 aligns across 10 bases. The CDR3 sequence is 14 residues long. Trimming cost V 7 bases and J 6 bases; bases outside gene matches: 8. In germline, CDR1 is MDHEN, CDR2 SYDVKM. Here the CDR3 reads CASKDPGQGNGYTF. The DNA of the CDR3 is TGTGCCAGCAAGGATCCGGGACAGGGGAATGGCTACACCTTC.

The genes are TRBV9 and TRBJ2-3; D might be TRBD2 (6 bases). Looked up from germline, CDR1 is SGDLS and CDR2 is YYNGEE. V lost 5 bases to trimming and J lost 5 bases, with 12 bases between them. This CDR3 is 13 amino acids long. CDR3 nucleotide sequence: TGTGCCAGCAGTGAAACCGGGGGAGATACGCAGTATTTT. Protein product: CASSETGGDTQYF. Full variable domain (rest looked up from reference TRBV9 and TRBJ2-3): DSGVTQTPKHLITATGQRVTLRCSPRSGDLSVYWYQQSLDQGLQFLIQYYNGEERAKGNILERFSAQQFPDLHSELNLSSLELGDSALYFCASSETGGDTQYFGPGTRLTVL.

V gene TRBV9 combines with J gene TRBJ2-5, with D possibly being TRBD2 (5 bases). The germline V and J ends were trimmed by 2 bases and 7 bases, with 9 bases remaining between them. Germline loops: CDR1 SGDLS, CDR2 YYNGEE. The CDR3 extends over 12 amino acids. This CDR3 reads CASSVAEGTQYF. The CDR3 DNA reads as TGTGCCAGCAGCGTGGCCGAGGGGACCCAGTACTTC.

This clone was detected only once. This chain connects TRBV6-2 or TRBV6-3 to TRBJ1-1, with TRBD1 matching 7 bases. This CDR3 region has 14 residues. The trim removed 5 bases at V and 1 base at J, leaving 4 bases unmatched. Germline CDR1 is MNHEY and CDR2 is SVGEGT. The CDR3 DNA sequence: TGTGCCAGCAGTGAGTACAGGGGGAACACTGAAGCTTTCTTT. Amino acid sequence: CASSEYRGNTEAFF.

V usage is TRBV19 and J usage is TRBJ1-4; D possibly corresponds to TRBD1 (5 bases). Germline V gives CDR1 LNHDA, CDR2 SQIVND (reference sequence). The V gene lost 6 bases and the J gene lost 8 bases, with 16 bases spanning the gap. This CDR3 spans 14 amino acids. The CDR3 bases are TGTGCCAGTAGAAGTGGACAATCAGGGGAAAAACTGTTTTTT. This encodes CASRSGQSGEKLFF.

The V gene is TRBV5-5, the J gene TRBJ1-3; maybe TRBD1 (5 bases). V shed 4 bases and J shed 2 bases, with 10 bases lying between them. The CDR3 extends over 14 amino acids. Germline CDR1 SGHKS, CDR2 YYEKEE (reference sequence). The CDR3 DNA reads TGTGCCAGCAGCCCCGGGGCCCCTGGAAACACCATATATTTT. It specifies CASSPGAPGNTIYF.

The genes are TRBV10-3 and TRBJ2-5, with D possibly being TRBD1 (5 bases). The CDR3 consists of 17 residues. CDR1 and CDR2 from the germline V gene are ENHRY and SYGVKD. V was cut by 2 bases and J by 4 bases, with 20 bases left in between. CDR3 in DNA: TGTGCCATCAGTGAGATTCGTGGGGCCGAAGTTGGAGAGACCCAGTACTTC. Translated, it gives CAISEIRGAEVGETQYF.

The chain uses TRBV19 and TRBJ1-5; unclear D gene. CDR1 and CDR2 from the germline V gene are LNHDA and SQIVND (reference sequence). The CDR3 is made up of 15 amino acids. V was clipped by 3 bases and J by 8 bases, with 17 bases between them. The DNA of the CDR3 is TGTGCCAGTAGTATCCCCGGCAGACCCCCAAAGCCCCAGCATTTT. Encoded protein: CASSIPGRPPKPQHF.

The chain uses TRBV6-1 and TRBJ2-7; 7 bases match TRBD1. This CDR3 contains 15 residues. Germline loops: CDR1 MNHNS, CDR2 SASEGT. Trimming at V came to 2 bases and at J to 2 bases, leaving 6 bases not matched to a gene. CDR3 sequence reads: CASSESGGRPYEQYF. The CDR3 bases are TGTGCCAGCAGTGAATCAGGGGGACGGCCCTACGAGCAGTACTTC.

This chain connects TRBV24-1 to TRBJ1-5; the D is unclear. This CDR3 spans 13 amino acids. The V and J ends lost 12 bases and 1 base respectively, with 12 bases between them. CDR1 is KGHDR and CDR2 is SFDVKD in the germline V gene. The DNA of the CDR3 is TGTGCCTTTTCAAAGTCCAGCAATCAGCCCCAGCATTTT. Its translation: CAFSKSSNQPQHF.

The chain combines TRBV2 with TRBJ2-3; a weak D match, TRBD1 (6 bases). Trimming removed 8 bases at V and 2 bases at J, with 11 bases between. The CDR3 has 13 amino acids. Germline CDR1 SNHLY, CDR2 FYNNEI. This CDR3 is CASGDILTDTQYF. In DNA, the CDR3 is TGTGCCAGCGGGGACATCCTCACAGATACGCAGTATTTT.

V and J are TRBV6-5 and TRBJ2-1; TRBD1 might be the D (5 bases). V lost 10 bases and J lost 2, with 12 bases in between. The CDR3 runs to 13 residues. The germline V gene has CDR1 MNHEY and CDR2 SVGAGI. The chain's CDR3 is CATLLTAYNEQFF. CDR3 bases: TGTGCCACCCTATTGACAGCCTACAATGAGCAGTTCTTC.

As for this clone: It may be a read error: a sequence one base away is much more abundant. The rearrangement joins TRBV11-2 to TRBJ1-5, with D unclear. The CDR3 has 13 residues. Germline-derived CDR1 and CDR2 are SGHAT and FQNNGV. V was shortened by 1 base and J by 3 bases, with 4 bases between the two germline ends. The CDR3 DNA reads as TGTGCCAGCAGCTTAGGGCCCAATCAGCCCCAGCATTTT. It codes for CASSLGPNQPQHF.

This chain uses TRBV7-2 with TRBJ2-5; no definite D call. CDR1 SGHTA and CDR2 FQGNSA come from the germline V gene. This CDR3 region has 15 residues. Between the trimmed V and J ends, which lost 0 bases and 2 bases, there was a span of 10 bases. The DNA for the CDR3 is TGTGCCAGCAGCTTAGCCGGTCAGACTCAAGAGACCCAGTACTTC. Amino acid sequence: CASSLAGQTQETQYF.

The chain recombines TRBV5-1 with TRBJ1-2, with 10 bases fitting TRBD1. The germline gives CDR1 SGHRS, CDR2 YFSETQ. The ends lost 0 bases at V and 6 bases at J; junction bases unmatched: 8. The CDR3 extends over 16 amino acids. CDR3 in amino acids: CASSLGMDRGRNGYTF. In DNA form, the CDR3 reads TGCGCCAGCAGCTTGGGAATGGACAGGGGGAGAAATGGCTACACCTTC.